What follows are 31 T cell receptor beta chains derived from one specimen sequenced in a study of T cell responses to AZD1222 COVID-19 vaccine. The data were produced by immunoSEQ multiplex PCR, yet TCRdb's version contains in-frame clones alone and is incomplete. The sample shows over 85,000 clones, approximately 90% of them seen only once. The specimen comprised peripheral blood, sampled on day 0 of AZD1222 vaccination. The origin of the receptors is an adult in good health.

The CDR3 coding sequence is TGTGCCAGCACCCGGGACAGGGGGGACTATGGCTACACCTTC. Protein product: CASTRDRGDYGYTF. This chain joins TRBV5-6 and TRBJ1-2, with 11 bases identical to TRBD1. With V trimmed by 6 bases and J by 3 bases, 4 bases remained unmatched. This CDR3 has 14 residues. The V gene's germline CDR1 is SGHDT and CDR2 YYEEEE.

The chain carries TRBV11-3 and TRBJ1-1, with TRBD1 as a possible D gene (6 bases). Deletions cut 4 bases from V and 1 base from J, with 7 bases between. Germline V gene data show CDR1 as SGHNT and CDR2 as YENEEA. The CDR3 consists of 13 residues. The CDR3 DNA reads as TGTGCCAGCAGCTCCAGGGGGAACACTGAAGCTTTCTTT. Translated: CASSSRGNTEAFF.

The chain recombines TRBV12-3 or TRBV12-4 with TRBJ1-5, with D unclear. The CDR3 is 12 residues long. V lost 6 bases and J 3 bases, leaving 6 bases between the germline ends. The CDR3 here is CASSQDNQPQHF. In DNA form, the CDR3 reads TGTGCCAGCAGCCAGGACAATCAGCCCCAGCATTTT.

J is TRBJ1-2 and V is TRBV6-2 or TRBV6-3, with 7 bases that match TRBD1. Germline trimming cut 3 bases from V and 6 bases from J; bases unmatched to any gene: 10. Germline assignment: CDR1 MNHEY and CDR2 SVGEGT. CDR3 size: 15 residues. The CDR3 loop reads CASSYRDSLYDGYTF. The DNA of the CDR3 is TGTGCCAGCAGTTATCGGGACAGTTTGTATGATGGCTACACCTTC.

This clone was observed once. The chain joins TRBV9 to TRBJ2-3, with D hard to call. V shed 2 bases and J shed 1 base, with 14 bases lying between them. In germline, CDR1 is SGDLS, CDR2 YYNGEE. The length of the CDR3 is 16 residues. The CDR3 is CASSVGSIPGTDTQYF. CDR3 sequence (DNA): TGTGCCAGCAGCGTGGGCTCGATCCCCGGCACAGATACGCAGTATTTT.

This clone was found a few times. V is TRBV11-2 and J is TRBJ2-5; D gene uncertain. Germline assignment: CDR1 SGHAT and CDR2 FQNNGV. V gave up 5 bases and J gave up 3 bases, with 13 bases separating them. The CDR3 contains 14 residues. CDR3 in amino acids: CASSILDGEETQYF. In DNA, the CDR3 is TGTGCCAGCAGCATCCTCGATGGGGAAGAGACCCAGTACTTC.

The V call is TRBV11-2, the J call TRBJ2-7, with 10 bases matching TRBD2. Germline CDR1 is SGHAT and CDR2 is FQNNGV. Trimming cost V 3 bases and J 5 bases; bases outside gene matches: 4. This CDR3 spans 14 amino acids. CDR3 nucleotides: TGTGCCAGCAGCTTGGGGACTAGCGTCAACGAGCAGTACTTC. It is translated as CASSLGTSVNEQYF. Filled out from reference TRBV11-2 and TRBJ2-7, the complete variable domain reads EAGVAQSPRYKIIEKRQSVAFWCNPISGHATLYWYQQILGQGPKLLIQFQNNGVVDDSQLPKDRFSAERLKGVDSTLKIQPAKLEDSAVYLCASSLGTSVNEQYFGPGTRLTVT.

The gene calls are TRBV5-1 and TRBJ2-7; 11 bases are shared with TRBD2. CDR3 length: 15 amino acids. V trimming: 0 bases; J trimming: 7 bases; junction bases outside the gene matches: 6. Germline CDR1 and CDR2: SGHRS and YFSETQ. The CDR3 is CASSLGLAGSQEQYF. The CDR3 DNA reads as TGCGCCAGCAGCTTGGGACTAGCGGGATCCCAAGAGCAGTACTTC.

The rearrangement joins TRBV5-1 to TRBJ2-1; D is possibly TRBD1 or TRBD2 (5 bases each). This CDR3 is 16 amino acids long. Trimming removed 0 bases from V and 0 bases from J, with 10 bases in between. CDR1 and CDR2 from the germline V gene are SGHRS and YFSETQ. CDR3 residues: CASSLAPGSSYNEQFF. For the CDR3, the DNA is TGCGCCAGCAGCTTGGCCCCAGGGAGCTCCTACAATGAGCAGTTCTTC.

This chain uses TRBV7-9 with TRBJ2-5, with D possibly called TRBD1 or TRBD2 (6 bases each). The length of the CDR3 is 15 residues. The V gene lost 2 bases and the J gene lost 4 bases, with 14 bases spanning the gap. Germline CDR1 is SEHNR and CDR2 is FQNEAQ (reference sequence). The CDR3 DNA reads TGTGCCAGCAGCTTACCCGGGGGCCTAGGAGAGACCCAGTACTTC. Protein sequence: CASSLPGGLGETQYF.

The J gene is TRBJ2-1, the V gene TRBV7-2, with TRBD2 as a possible D gene (6 bases). Germline CDR1 reads SGHTA; CDR2 reads FQGNSA. V was cut by 1 base and J by 8 bases, with 12 bases left in between. The CDR3 covers 14 residues. The CDR3 nucleotides are TGTGCCAGCAGCTTAGATGGGGGGAGCGATGAGCAGTTCTTC. This translates into CASSLDGGSDEQFF.

This clone was seen only once. This chain links TRBV6-1 with TRBJ1-4, with D perhaps TRBD1 (6 bases). Trimming took 2 bases from V and 8 from J, leaving 12 bases between them. The length of the CDR3 is 14 residues. In germline, CDR1 is MNHNS, CDR2 SASEGT. The CDR3 spells CASSEQGRGEKLFF. CDR3 in DNA: TGTGCCAGCAGTGAACAGGGGAGGGGAGAAAAACTGTTTTTT.

A remark on this clone: Relative to the germline gene, one junction end is altered; a read error may explain this. The chain uses TRBV7-9 and TRBJ2-5; 11 bases line up with TRBD2. Germline-derived CDR1 and CDR2 are SEHNR and FQNEAQ (reference sequence). The CDR3 runs to 15 residues. CDR3 sequence reads: CASSAGLAVQETQYF. CDR3 nucleotide sequence: TGTGCTAGCAGCGCGGGACTAGCGGTACAAGAGACCCAGTACTTC.

The genes are TRBV4-3 and TRBJ2-1, with 15 bases that match TRBD2. The CDR3 has 18 residues. Germline trimming cut 3 bases from V and 9 bases from J; bases unmatched to any gene: 12. Germline CDR1 LGHNA, CDR2 YSLEER. CDR3 protein: CASSQGLAGGTNPGEQFF. The DNA for the CDR3 is TGCGCCAGCAGCCAGGGACTAGCGGGAGGCACCAACCCGGGTGAGCAGTTCTTC.

V gene TRBV7-9 combines with J gene TRBJ1-5, with D uncertain. Germline loops: CDR1 SEHNR, CDR2 FQNEAQ (reference sequence). This CDR3 is 14 amino acids long. V gave up 2 bases and J gave up 1 base, with 6 bases separating them. The CDR3 is CASSLLGSNQPQHF. CDR3 bases: TGTGCCAGCAGCTTATTGGGCAGCAATCAGCCCCAGCATTTT. Looking up the rest from reference TRBV7-9 and TRBJ1-5 gives the full variable domain: DTGVSQNPRHKITKRGQNVTFRCDPISEHNRLYWYRQTLGQGPEFLTYFQNEAQLEKSRLLSDRFSAERPKGSFSTLEIQRTEQGDSAMYLCASSLLGSNQPQHFGDGTRLSIL.

The rearrangement uses TRBV15 and TRBJ1-5, with TRBD1 identical over 9 bases. The CDR3 loop spans 16 amino acids. V lost 2 bases, J lost 3 bases, and 5 bases stayed unmatched. CDR1 and CDR2 from the germline V gene are LNHNV and YYDKDF (reference sequence). In DNA form, the CDR3 reads TGTGCCACCAGCAGACAGACAGGGGGATTCAATCAGCCCCAGCATTTT. Protein product: CATSRQTGGFNQPQHF.

The V and J genes are TRBV5-1 and TRBJ1-6; D perhaps matches TRBD1 (6 bases). The CDR3 is made up of 14 amino acids. Trimming removed 4 bases at V and 8 bases at J, with 13 bases between. The germline gives CDR1 SGHRS, CDR2 YFSETQ. This CDR3 is CASSPGQSYSPLHF. In nucleotides, the CDR3 is TGCGCCAGCAGCCCTGGACAGTCCTATTCACCCCTCCACTTT.

This clone has only a few counts. This chain connects TRBV24-1 to TRBJ2-2; D might be TRBD1 or TRBD2, each matching 5 bases. Trimming removed 2 bases at V and 5 bases at J, with 8 bases between. Germline V gene sequence: CDR1 KGHDR, CDR2 SFDVKD. This CDR3 region has 14 residues. In nucleotides, the CDR3 is TGTGCCACCAGTGATTGGGACCCAACCGGGGAGCTGTTTTTT. Translation: CATSDWDPTGELFF.

The rearrangement joins TRBV16 to TRBJ1-2; 7 nucleotides agree with TRBD1. The germline V gene encodes CDR1 KGHSY and CDR2 FQNENV. Trimming at V came to 4 bases and at J to 5 bases, leaving 4 bases not matched to a gene. This CDR3 contains 13 residues. The CDR3 coding sequence is TGTGCCAGCAGCCCGGGGACAGAGTATGGCTACACCTTC. The encoded protein is CASSPGTEYGYTF. The full variable domain, completed using reference TRBV16 and TRBJ1-2, is GEEVAQTPKHLVRGEGQKAKLYCAPIKGHSYVFWYQQVLKNEFKFLISFQNENVFDETGMPKERFSAKCLPNSPCSLEIQATKLEDSAVYFCASSPGTEYGYTFGSGTRLTVV.

The chain is built from TRBV5-1 and TRBJ2-1; 8 bases are shared with TRBD2. V was pared by 4 bases and J by 3 bases, with 6 bases of the junction left unmatched. Germline V gene sequence: CDR1 SGHRS, CDR2 YFSETQ. The CDR3 has 15 amino acids. The CDR3, as DNA: TGCGCCAGCAGCCTGGGGGGGACTAGCTACAATGAGCAGTTCTTC. Amino acids: CASSLGGTSYNEQFF. The full variable domain, in which reference TRBV5-1 and TRBJ2-1 provide the parts outside the CDR3, is KAGVTQTPRYLIKTRGQQVTLSCSPISGHRSVSWYQQTPGQGLQFLFEYFSETQRNKGNFPGRFSGRQFSNSRSEMNVSTLELGDSALYLCASSLGGTSYNEQFFGPGTRLTVL.

This clone showed up just a few times. One end of the junction varies from germline; a read error may be responsible. The V gene is TRBV7-7, the J gene TRBJ1-3, with 9 bases that match TRBD1. Germline V lookup: CDR1 SSHAT, CDR2 FNYEAQ (reference sequence). CDR3 length: 16 residues. The CDR3 nucleotides read TGTGCTAGCAGCCGAACAGGGGGCGACTCTGGAAACACCATATATTTT. Translation gives CASSRTGGDSGNTIYF.

CDR3 protein: CASRPFRAAEAFF. CDR3 nucleotides: TGTGCCAGTAGGCCATTTAGGGCAGCTGAAGCTTTCTTT. The rearrangement joins TRBV19 to TRBJ1-1; D not certain. V was clipped by 6 bases and J by 6 bases, with 14 bases between them. Per germline, CDR1 LNHDA and CDR2 SQIVND (reference sequence). The CDR3 totals 13 residues.

J is TRBJ2-2 and V is TRBV9; tentatively, D is TRBD1 (6 bases). V was trimmed by 0 bases and J by 6 bases, leaving 9 bases between them. The CDR3 covers 14 residues. Germline CDR1 is SGDLS and CDR2 is YYNGEE. The CDR3 protein is CASSVAQGAGELFF. CDR3 nucleotide sequence: TGTGCCAGCAGCGTAGCACAGGGAGCCGGGGAGCTGTTTTTT. Using reference TRBV9 and TRBJ2-2 for the parts outside the CDR3, the full variable domain is DSGVTQTPKHLITATGQRVTLRCSPRSGDLSVYWYQQSLDQGLQFLIQYYNGEERAKGNILERFSAQQFPDLHSELNLSSLELGDSALYFCASSVAQGAGELFFGEGSRLTVL.

J is TRBJ2-3 and V is TRBV2; 9 bases fit TRBD1. V lost 5 bases to trimming and J lost 3 bases; unmatched junction nucleotides: 6. Germline V CDR1 and CDR2: SNHLY, FYNNEI. This CDR3 is built from 15 residues. CDR3 coding DNA: TGTGCCAGCAGTACCCGGGACAGGGAGACAGATACGCAGTATTTT. This encodes CASSTRDRETDTQYF.

V gene TRBV9 combines with J gene TRBJ1-4, with D perhaps matching TRBD1 (5 bases). The CDR3 is 17 residues long. The germline CDR1 and CDR2 sequences are SGDLS and YYNGEE. Trimming pared 0 bases from V and 1 base from J, leaving 13 bases between. The DNA for the CDR3 is TGTGCCAGCAGCGTAGGTACCGGGGGGTTAACTAATGAAAAACTGTTTTTT. It is translated as CASSVGTGGLTNEKLFF.

The J gene is TRBJ2-6, the V gene TRBV19; TRBD1 is a possible D gene (6 bases). Trimming took 8 bases from V and 0 from J, leaving 20 bases between them. The CDR3 is 18 residues long. Germline V gene data show CDR1 as LNHDA and CDR2 as SQIVND (reference sequence). As DNA, the CDR3 is TGTGCCAGTCGCCCCGCCGGGACACACGACTCTGGGGCCAACGTCCTGACTTTC. As protein: CASRPAGTHDSGANVLTF.

The gene calls are TRBV29-1 and TRBJ2-1; D is undetermined. The CDR3 consists of 15 residues. The V gene lost 4 bases and the J gene lost 1 base, with 14 bases spanning the gap. Germline V lookup: CDR1 SQVTM, CDR2 ANQGSEA. This CDR3 is CSVVRLQLSYNEQFF. As DNA, the CDR3 is TGCAGCGTTGTCAGGCTCCAATTGTCCTACAATGAGCAGTTCTTC.

This chain connects TRBV6-5 to TRBJ1-5; D is uncertain. The CDR3 has 15 amino acids. The germline CDR1 and CDR2 sequences are MNHEY and SVGAGI. Trimming removed 6 bases from V and 4 bases from J, with 16 bases in between. CDR3 sequence reads: CASSPERVPNQPQHF. For the CDR3, the DNA is TGTGCCAGCAGCCCCGAAAGGGTGCCTAATCAGCCCCAGCATTTT.

Remarks on this clone: Additional DNA sequences in this sample encode the identical CDR3. The chain joins TRBV9 to TRBJ2-1, with D possibly being TRBD1 (6 bases). Trimming stripped 0 bases from V and 2 bases from J, with 9 bases between. The CDR3 totals 15 residues. Germline V gives CDR1 SGDLS, CDR2 YYNGEE. DNA for the CDR3: TGTGCCAGCAGCGTAGCTAGGGGGACCTACAATGAGCAGTTCTTC. As protein: CASSVARGTYNEQFF. Combining the CDR3 with reference TRBV9 and TRBJ2-1 gives the whole variable domain DSGVTQTPKHLITATGQRVTLRCSPRSGDLSVYWYQQSLDQGLQFLIQYYNGEERAKGNILERFSAQQFPDLHSELNLSSLELGDSALYFCASSVARGTYNEQFFGPGTRLTVL.

This clone was seen just once. The chain employs TRBV7-9 and TRBJ2-1; D is ambiguous. CDR3 length equals 12 residues. Between the trimmed V and J ends, which lost 5 bases and 6 bases, there was a span of 8 bases. Per germline, CDR1 SEHNR and CDR2 FQNEAQ (reference sequence). The CDR3 reads CASSPGVNEQFF. The CDR3, as DNA: TGTGCCAGCAGCCCGGGTGTCAATGAGCAGTTCTTC.

The rearrangement uses TRBV9 and TRBJ1-6, with a weak D call TRBD1 (6 bases). Trimming cost V 4 bases and J 8 bases, with 19 bases left between them. Germline V gene lookup returns CDR1 SGDLS and CDR2 YYNGEE. This CDR3 is built from 16 residues. CDR3 sequence reads: CASSSGGGWYDSPLHF. The CDR3 DNA reads TGTGCCAGCAGCTCGGGGGGGGGCTGGTATGATTCACCCCTCCACTTT.